The present entry profiles one T cell receptor beta chain with its context. It lacks a known antigen. No per-base quality is available; no much larger clone lies one base away. Trimming removed 8 bases from V and 5 bases from J, leaving 15 bases between the germline ends. Based on the germline V gene (reference sequence), the CDR1 and CDR2 sequences are MNHEY and SMNVEV. The CDR3 spans 13 residues, from the cysteine through the phenylalanine. The retained sequence is limited to the CDR3, 39 bases, with the frame set at the first base. This entry belongs to a study of OX40 agonist ivuxolimab in advanced cancers. Regarding the study in general: The costimulatory receptor OX40 (CD134) was targeted by ivuxolimab, a fully human IgG2 agonistic monoclonal antibody. Intravenous ivuxolimab was administered to patients every 2 weeks at six dose levels: 0.01, 0.1, 0.3, 1.5, 3 and 10 mg/kg. Among the approximately 50 dose-escalation patients, about 19 had hepatocellular carcinoma, roughly 15 melanoma, 9 renal cell carcinoma and 9 head and neck cancer. A male proportion of roughly 85% and a mean age of around 60 years, ranging from 23 to 79, were recorded for the dose-escalation cohort. Prior anti-PD-1, anti-PD-L1 or anti-CTLA-4 therapy was permitted, and approximately 40% of dose-escalation patients had received checkpoint inhibitors. Partial responses occurred in three dose-escalation patients, of whom one had hepatocellular carcinoma and two had cutaneous melanoma. Peripheral TCRbeta sequencing aimed to test whether ivuxolimab altered TCR sequence diversity and caused clonal T-cell expansion. The paper describes the monotherapy dose-escalation part (N = 52 patients) of the phase I trial of ivuxolimab.

Genomic DNA was isolated from the sorted cells so that the TCRbeta CDR3 region could be sequenced. TCRbeta CDR3 regions were sequenced using the immunoSEQ Assay. TCRdb stores this immuneACCESS table with in-frame sequences only. Part of the clones is absent; in the studies checked, under half of the shortfall reflects unresolved V genes, and no reason is known for the rest. This sample lists under 85,000 clones; about 93% were detected once. Under 8% of the sample rests with the top ten. Overall study outcomes, separate from this receptor: In partial responders in the 0.1-3.0 mg/kg groups, normalized peripheral clonal expansion was found to be among the lowest, especially among CD8+ T cells. At doses of 0.1 to 3.0 mg/kg, clonal expansion of both CD4+ and CD8+ blood T cells was observed from baseline to week 6. The antigen specificity of the peripheral T cells that underwent clonal expansion was not determined. After ivuxolimab, expanded clones were on average more numerous among CD8+ T cells than among CD4+ T cells. Low levels of normalized T-cell clonal expansion were also seen in some nonresponding patients.

The trial excluded patients who had a history of autoimmune disease or were on systemic immunosuppression. In every dose cohort, peripheral blood was drawn for TCR sequencing at baseline, cycle 4 day 1, and cycle 7 day 1. The samples were taken from a phase I, first-in-human, multicenter, open-label dose-escalation trial of ivuxolimab. The trial enrolled adults with locally advanced or metastatic head and neck squamous cell, hepatocellular, melanoma or renal cell carcinoma. Before TCR sequencing, CD4+ T cells and CD8+ T cells were sorted from peripheral blood as separate populations. The sequencing here drew on CD4+ or CD8+ T cells sorted from blood, taken in a trial of the OX40 agonist ivuxolimab. This clonotype was obtained from an adult with an advanced solid tumor such as melanoma, head and neck, liver or kidney cancer. The chain couples TRBV27 to TRBJ1-1; the D gene remains uncertain. CDR3 loop: CASGAGLGTEAFF. The DNA is as follows: TGTGCCAGCGGAGCTGGCCTGGGGACTGAAGCTTTCTTT.